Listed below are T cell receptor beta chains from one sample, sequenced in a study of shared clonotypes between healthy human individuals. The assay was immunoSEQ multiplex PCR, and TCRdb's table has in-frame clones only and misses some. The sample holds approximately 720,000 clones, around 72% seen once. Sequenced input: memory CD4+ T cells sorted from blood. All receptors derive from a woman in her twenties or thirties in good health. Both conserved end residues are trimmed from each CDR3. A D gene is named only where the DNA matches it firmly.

ASSLGGPQGYT	TRBV5-4	TRBJ1-2	-
ASSPLAANYGYT	TRBV5-1	TRBJ1-2	-
AWSVGTPYGYT	TRBV30	TRBJ1-2	-
ASSAVADEQY	TRBV25-1	TRBJ2-7	-
ASSLGASSYEQY	TRBV7-9	TRBJ2-7	-
SVEVVGYGYT	TRBV29-1	TRBJ1-2	-
ASSDQRSSGNTIY	TRBV18	TRBJ1-3	-
ASRLTGTGGYGYT	TRBV28	TRBJ1-2	TRBD1
ASSYYSRSKNTEAF	TRBV6-5	TRBJ1-1	-
ASSMGKGFGARRNQPQH	TRBV19	TRBJ1-5	-
AWSVGGEVGYT	TRBV30	TRBJ1-2	-
ASSLDREETQY	TRBV7-8	TRBJ2-5	TRBD1
AWSTQQGAFQPQH	TRBV30	TRBJ1-5	TRBD1
ASSYRGREQY	TRBV11-2	TRBJ2-7	TRBD1
ASSPLAGDPYEQY	TRBV6-5	TRBJ2-7	TRBD2
ASSGTVLNRNYGYT	TRBV14	TRBJ1-2	TRBD1
ASSQTLGRETQY	TRBV5-1	TRBJ2-5	-
ASSGGAAGANVLT	TRBV28	TRBJ2-6	-
ATSGRRAGELF	TRBV15	TRBJ2-2	-
ASSLGGITYEQY	TRBV7-9	TRBJ2-7	-
ASSWGPTNTEAF	TRBV6-5	TRBJ1-1	-
ASTAGKGGNTIY	TRBV28	TRBJ1-3	-
ASTISSGNTIY	TRBV6-1	TRBJ1-3	-
ASSQDSGSYNEQF	TRBV5-1	TRBJ2-1	-
ASRGGSGNTIY	TRBV7-8	TRBJ1-3	-
ASSIGSGRATDTQY	TRBV5-1	TRBJ2-3	TRBD2
ASRGNPGPYEQY	TRBV6-1	TRBJ2-7	-
SAPGQGNYGYT	TRBV29-1	TRBJ1-2	TRBD1
ASAGQGIFYSNQPQH	TRBV2	TRBJ1-5	-
ASAPHSSYEQY	TRBV12-5	TRBJ2-7	-
AISENMGWTGAEKLF	TRBV10-3	TRBJ1-4	TRBD1
ASSQVRDPGYGYT	TRBV4-1	TRBJ1-2	-
ASSYSGAGNSDEQF	TRBV6-6	TRBJ2-1	-
ASSPPDLRATEAF	TRBV18	TRBJ1-1	-
ASSLLGGSPNIQY	TRBV11-2	TRBJ2-4	TRBD2
ASSVLTERQF	TRBV7-9	TRBJ2-1	-
ASSVGGLETQY	TRBV9	TRBJ2-5	-
ASSPRDSGTQY	TRBV7-9	TRBJ2-5	-
ASTPWGEGTEAF	TRBV19	TRBJ1-1	-